This T cell receptor beta chain is from a study of T cells in Graves' hyperthyroidism and ophthalmopathy. After removal of 4 bases from V and 3 bases from J, the junction contained 7 bases not matched to a gene. The length of the CDR3 is 14 residues. Germline values: CDR1 DFQATT, CDR2 SNEGSKA (reference sequence). The study excluded patients with uncontrolled infection, other autoimmune disease, pregnancy or lactation. Cells are PBMCs isolated from 10 ml of fresh blood. The TCR beta CDR3 regions underwent amplification using RNA transcripts as the source. The HTBI primer set drove a first-round RT-PCR of the TCR CDR3. TCRdb re-derived calls from the multiplex PCR reads in MiXCR, one entry per CDR3 protein. This table holds hundreds of thousands of distinct CDR3 sequences, roughly 15% found once. This clonotype was seen at least ten times.

Sequenced sample: blood. The chain uses TRBV20-1 and TRBJ2-7; 9 bases match TRBD2. The clonotype was recovered from a woman in her fifties or sixties with Graves' ophthalmopathy. The chain's CDR3 is CSATSGLAFYEQYF. The CDR3, as DNA: TGCAGTGCTACTTCGGGACTAGCCTTCTACGAGCAGTACTTC.